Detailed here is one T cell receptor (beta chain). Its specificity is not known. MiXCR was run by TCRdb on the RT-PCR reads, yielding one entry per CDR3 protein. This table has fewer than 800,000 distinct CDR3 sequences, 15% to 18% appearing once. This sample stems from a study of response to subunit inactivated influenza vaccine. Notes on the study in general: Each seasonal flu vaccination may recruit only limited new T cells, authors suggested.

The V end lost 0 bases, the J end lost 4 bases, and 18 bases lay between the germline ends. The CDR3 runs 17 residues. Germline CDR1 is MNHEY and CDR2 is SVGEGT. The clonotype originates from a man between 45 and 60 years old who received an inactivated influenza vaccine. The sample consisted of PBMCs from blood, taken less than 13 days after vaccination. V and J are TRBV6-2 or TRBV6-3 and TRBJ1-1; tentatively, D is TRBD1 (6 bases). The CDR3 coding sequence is TGTGCCAGCAGTTACTCGTGGGGGCTAGGGGGTTCCACTGAAGCTTTCTTT. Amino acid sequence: CASSYSWGLGGSTEAFF.